The present T cell receptor beta chain was sequenced within a study of shared clonotypes between healthy human individuals. In the naive CD8 group, cells lacked CD45RO and were positively selected for CCR7, so terminally differentiated effector memory CD45RA+ cells were left out. Whole-study findings and limits: Blood was the only sampled material, and tissue repertoires likely differ.

TCRdb's copy holds only in-frame clones and misses some; the assay was immunoSEQ multiplex PCR. Altogether millions of clones are present, about 95% being singletons, with the ten largest covering about 1.1%. The V segment lost 4 bases and the J segment 5 bases; nucleotides outside the gene matches: 4. The germline gives CDR1 SGDLS, CDR2 YYNGEE. This CDR3 is 14 amino acids long. In regard to this clone: The target antigen is unknown.

The rearrangement links TRBV9 to TRBJ2-5; 11 bases are a match to TRBD2. The sample taken for sequencing was naive CD8+ T cells sorted from blood. This receptor was identified in a man in his late teens or twenties in good health. CDR3 nucleotides: TGTGCCAGCAGCCTAGCGGGAGGCGGGGAGACCCAGTACTTC. This sequence encodes CASSLAGGGETQYF.